The sequence of this T cell receptor beta chain was determined in a study of T cell changes during pregnancy in multiple sclerosis. TCRdb's table, derived via immunoSEQ multiplex PCR, lists solely in-frame clones and lacks some. This table holds 30,000 to 45,000 clones, 90% to 95% found once. Looked up from germline, CDR1 is LNHDA and CDR2 is SQIVND (reference sequence). The V end lost 7 bases, the J end lost 0 bases, and 10 bases lay between the germline ends. This CDR3 has 15 residues. Sample: CD4+ T cells from peripheral blood mononuclear cells, taken in the first trimester of pregnancy. The receptor was derived from a female donor with multiple sclerosis, enrolled in a pregnancy study. The chain links TRBV19 to TRBJ2-6, with TRBD2 as a possible D gene (5 bases). CDR3 amino acids: CASNVGSSGANVLTF. CDR3 bases: TGTGCCAGTAATGTGGGGAGCTCTGGGGCCAACGTCCTGACTTTC.